What follows are 11 T cell receptor beta chains derived from one specimen sequenced in a study of blood T cell repertoires in COVID-19. Generated by immunoSEQ multiplex PCR, the TCRdb table keeps only in-frame clones and is missing some. Of around 160,000 clones in the sample, approximately 88% were seen once. Material for sequencing was PBMCs or T cells enriched from blood (not recorded which). Receptors originate from an older woman who had recovered from COVID-19.

This chain connects TRBV28 to TRBJ2-3; possible D gene TRBD2, 6 bases. The germline gives CDR1 MDHEN, CDR2 SYDVKM. Trimming shortened V by 5 bases and J by 5 bases, and 17 bases separated the two germline ends. CDR3 length: 15 residues. CDR3 DNA sequence: TGTGCCAGCAGTGCTAGCGTCCCTCGGGGAGATACGCAGTATTTT. It is translated as CASSASVPRGDTQYF.

The chain couples TRBV5-1 to TRBJ2-3; 8 bases line up with TRBD2. CDR1 is SGHRS, CDR2 YFSETQ, per germline. The V and J ends lost 3 bases and 2 bases, in that order; junction bases with no gene match: 2. CDR3 length: 14 amino acids. The CDR3 protein is CASSSLADTDTQYF. Written as DNA, the CDR3 is TGCGCCAGCAGCTCACTAGCGGACACAGATACGCAGTATTTT.

The chain joins TRBV5-1 to TRBJ1-1; weak D call: TRBD1 (5 bases). Germline loops: CDR1 SGHRS, CDR2 YFSETQ. The V gene lost 4 bases and the J gene lost 6 bases, with 19 bases spanning the gap. The CDR3 runs 15 residues. CDR3 nucleotides: TGCGCCAGCAGCCCGGCGGGGACCTTCTTATCTGAAGCTTTCTTT. This codes for CASSPAGTFLSEAFF.

This chain connects TRBV18 to TRBJ2-3, with D possibly matching TRBD1 (5 bases). The V gene's germline CDR1 is KGHSH and CDR2 LQKENI. This CDR3 is 15 amino acids long. The V and J ends lost 6 bases and 6 bases respectively, with 19 bases between them. The CDR3: CASSPVQGGADTQYF. DNA for the CDR3: TGTGCCAGCTCCCCGGTGCAGGGCGGCGCGGATACGCAGTATTTT.

The gene calls are TRBV27 and TRBJ2-7; 7 nucleotides match TRBD1. CDR1 and CDR2 (germline): MNHEY, SMNVEV (reference sequence). V dropped 3 bases and J dropped 2; count of bases not matched to a gene: 7. This CDR3 spans 15 amino acids. The CDR3 reads CASSFGSGQTYEQYF. CDR3 DNA sequence: TGTGCCAGCAGTTTTGGTTCGGGACAGACCTACGAGCAGTACTTC.

This chain joins TRBV18 and TRBJ2-7, with 8 bases aligning to TRBD2. The V and J ends lost 6 bases and 2 bases, in that order; junction bases with no gene match: 12. The CDR3 has 16 residues. Germline V gene lookup returns CDR1 KGHSH and CDR2 LQKENI. The CDR3 region has the DNA TGTGCCAGCTCCTACCAAGGAGTAGCGGGGACCTACGAGCAGTACTTC. Encoded protein: CASSYQGVAGTYEQYF.

The chain has TRBV2 and TRBJ1-2; possibly TRBD1 for D (6 bases). Trimming pared 6 bases from V and 7 bases from J, leaving 15 bases between. Per germline, CDR1 SNHLY and CDR2 FYNNEI. CDR3 length: 13 amino acids. CDR3 in DNA: TGTGCCAGCAGGAATCAGGGGCTAGGTGGCTACACCTTC. As protein: CASRNQGLGGYTF. Full variable domain (rest looked up from reference TRBV2 and TRBJ1-2): EPEVTQTPSHQVTQMGQEVILRCVPISNHLYFYWYRQILGQKVEFLVSFYNNEISEKSEIFDDQFSVERPDGSNFTLKIRSTKLEDSAMYFCASRNQGLGGYTFGSGTRLTVV.

The V gene is TRBV9, the J gene TRBJ2-1; the match to TRBD1 covers 7 bases. After removal of 3 bases from V and 0 bases from J, the junction contained 3 bases not matched to a gene. This CDR3 contains 15 residues. Germline-derived CDR1 and CDR2 are SGDLS and YYNGEE. Here the CDR3 reads CASSAGQVSYNEQFF. The CDR3 bases are TGTGCCAGCAGCGCCGGACAGGTCTCCTACAATGAGCAGTTCTTC.

The J gene is TRBJ1-3, the V gene TRBV19; 8 positions match TRBD1. The germline CDR1 and CDR2 sequences are LNHDA and SQIVND (reference sequence). The CDR3 extends over 14 amino acids. With V trimmed by 5 bases and J by 4 bases, 4 bases remained unmatched. The DNA of the CDR3 is TGTGCCAGTAGTGACAGGGGAGGAGGAAACACCATATATTTT. Translation gives CASSDRGGGNTIYF.

This rearrangement joins TRBV23-1 to TRBJ2-7; D uncertain. TRBV23-1 is an ORF, and what it does is uncertain. V gave up 7 bases and J gave up 3 bases, with 4 bases separating them. The CDR3 runs to 10 residues. CDR3 residues: CASTRYEQYF. The DNA for the CDR3 is TGCGCCAGCACGCGCTACGAGCAGTACTTC.

The chain joins TRBV3-1 (or the pseudogene TRBV3-2) to TRBJ1-4; a possible D gene is TRBD1 (6 bases). Germline V CDR1 and CDR2: LGHDT, YNNKEL (reference sequence). The length of the CDR3 is 16 residues. Deletions cut 4 bases from V and 8 bases from J, with 20 bases between. The CDR3 bases are TGTGCCAGCAGCCGCCGGGACACGGGATATGGAGAAAAACTGTTTTTT. Protein product: CASSRRDTGYGEKLFF.